This paragraph reports one T cell receptor beta chain. This specimen comes from a study of control samples from healthy donors and cancer patients. Generated by immunoSEQ multiplex PCR, the TCRdb table keeps only in-frame clones and is missing some. The sample shows fewer than 500,000 clones, about nine tenths of them seen only once. This CDR3 is 13 amino acids long. Germline-derived CDR1 and CDR2 are MGHRA and YSYEKL. Trimming pared 0 bases from V and 3 bases from J, leaving 6 bases between. V gene TRBV4-1 combines with J gene TRBJ2-7; no definite D call. This TCR was sampled from a man aged 35 to 55 with head and neck cancer. The sample consisted of PBMCs. The CDR3 sequence is CASSQEEFYEQYF. The DNA for the CDR3 is TGCGCCAGCAGCCAAGAAGAGTTCTACGAGCAGTACTTC.